This entry concerns a single T cell receptor beta chain. The method was immunoSEQ multiplex PCR; TCRdb's version includes in-frame clones alone and lacks a portion of them. The data contain about 97,000 clones, around 90% of them seen just once; the ten biggest clones take up about 5.7%. The record originates from a study of blood T cell repertoires in COVID-19. Study-wide context: The samples span acute and convalescent COVID-19 from the United States, Italy and Spain.

Germline values: CDR1 MGHRA, CDR2 YSYEKL. The CDR3 extends over 18 amino acids. V gave up 0 bases and J gave up 4 bases, with 18 bases separating them. This chain connects TRBV4-1 to TRBJ2-2; tentative D call: TRBD2 (6 bases). The sequencing input was peripheral blood. The receptor's source is a woman aged 45-59 years with COVID-19, enrolled during active disease. The CDR3 spells CASSQDPRVRGGTGELFF. Written as DNA, the CDR3 is TGCGCCAGCAGCCAAGATCCCCGGGTGCGGGGTGGCACCGGGGAGCTGTTTTTT.